The 11 T cell receptor beta chains below were found in one sample sequenced in a study of OX40 agonist ivuxolimab in advanced cancers. Only in-frame clones appear in the TCRdb table, and some are missing; sequencing was by immunoSEQ multiplex PCR. The table records about 63,000 clones, approximately 90% of them present only once. Sequenced material: CD4+ or CD8+ T cells sorted from blood, taken in a trial of the OX40 agonist ivuxolimab. These receptors originate from an adult with an advanced solid tumor such as melanoma, head and neck, liver or kidney cancer.

The rearrangement uses TRBV7-9 and TRBJ2-7, with D maybe TRBD1 (6 bases). The CDR3 covers 16 residues. The V end was cut by 8 bases, the J end by 3 bases, with 23 bases between. From germline, CDR1 is SEHNR and CDR2 FQNEAQ (reference sequence). The CDR3 here is CASSMTGHEFFYEQYF. CDR3 in DNA: TGTGCCAGCTCCATGACGGGACACGAATTTTTCTACGAGCAGTACTTC. Full variable domain (remainder filled in from reference TRBV7-9 and TRBJ2-7): DTGVSQNPRHKITKRGQNVTFRCDPISEHNRLYWYRQTLGQGPEFLTYFQNEAQLEKSRLLSDRFSAERPKGSFSTLEIQRTEQGDSAMYLCASSMTGHEFFYEQYFGPGTRLTVT.

The chain carries TRBV4-2 and TRBJ2-7; 10 bases line up with TRBD1. Germline V CDR1 and CDR2: LGHNA, YNFKEQ. The V gene end was trimmed by 1 base and the J gene end by 4 bases; junction bases not matched to a gene: 4. The CDR3 covers 15 residues. The CDR3 DNA sequence: TGTGCCAGCAGCCAAGGGACAGGGGGGTTGTACGAGCAGTACTTC. Translating it yields CASSQGTGGLYEQYF.

This clone was seen just once. V is TRBV10-1 and J is TRBJ2-5; 7 bases fit TRBD1. This CDR3 contains 13 residues. Germline loops: CDR1 WNHNN, CDR2 SYGVQD (reference sequence). With V trimmed by 5 bases and J by 5 bases, 5 bases remained unmatched. The CDR3: CASSPTGRETQYF. CDR3 nucleotide sequence: TGCGCCAGCAGTCCGACAGGGCGGGAGACCCAGTACTTC.

The V and J genes are TRBV28 and TRBJ2-3; TRBD2 is a possible D gene (6 bases). Per germline, CDR1 MDHEN and CDR2 SYDVKM. Trimming took off 11 bases at V and 2 bases at J, with 14 bases between the two ends. The CDR3 runs to 13 residues. CDR3 nucleotides: TGTGCCTTCCGGGACTCTTACACAGATACGCAGTATTTT. Its translation is CAFRDSYTDTQYF.

This clone showed up just a few times. This rearrangement joins TRBV16 to TRBJ1-2; possibly TRBD1 for D (6 bases). The V and J ends lost 4 bases and 6 bases respectively, with 21 bases between them. The CDR3 runs 16 residues. Per germline, CDR1 KGHSY and CDR2 FQNENV. This CDR3 is CASSLTDTGTYHGYTF. The CDR3 bases are TGTGCCAGCAGCCTAACGGATACCGGGACATACCATGGCTACACCTTC.

The rearrangement links TRBV2 to TRBJ1-5, with 9 bases lining up with TRBD1. Looked up from germline, CDR1 is SNHLY and CDR2 is FYNNEI. V trimming: 4 bases; J trimming: 5 bases; junction bases outside the gene matches: 3. The CDR3 is made up of 14 amino acids. CDR3 sequence (DNA): TGTGCCAGCAGTGTGGGGGACAGGGATCAGCCCCAGCATTTT. Translating gives CASSVGDRDQPQHF.

The DNA for the CDR3 is TGTGCCAGCAGCTTGGCCGGGGCTGGCACAGATACGCAGTATTTT. Its protein is CASSLAGAGTDTQYF. V is TRBV5-4 and J is TRBJ2-3; D possibly uses TRBD1 or TRBD2 (5 bases each). V was pared by 0 bases and J by 1 base, with 9 bases between. The CDR3 has 15 residues. The germline V gene encodes CDR1 SGHNT and CDR2 YYREEE (reference sequence). Full variable domain (remainder filled in from reference TRBV5-4 and TRBJ2-3): ETGVTQSPTHLIKTRGQQVTLRCSSQSGHNTVSWYQQALGQGPQFIFQYYREEENGRGNFPPRFSGLQFPNYSSELNVNALELDDSALYLCASSLAGAGTDTQYFGPGTRLTVL.

The chain uses TRBV29-1 and TRBJ2-5, with D unclear. Germline V gene lookup returns CDR1 SQVTM and CDR2 ANQGSEA. The CDR3 runs 13 residues. V lost 3 bases and J 2 bases, leaving 10 bases between the germline ends. Here the CDR3 DNA reads TGCAGCGTTGATCTAACTTTTCAAGAGACCCAGTACTTC. As protein: CSVDLTFQETQYF. The full variable domain, rest sourced from reference TRBV29-1 and TRBJ2-5, is SAVISQKPSRDICQRGTSLTIQCQVDSQVTMMFWYRQQPGQSLTLIATANQGSEATYESGFVIDKFPISRPNLTFSTLTVSNMSPEDSSIYLCSVDLTFQETQYFGPGTRLLVL.

The chain links TRBV2 to TRBJ2-7, with D possibly TRBD1 on 5 matching bases. This CDR3 is 13 amino acids long. Trimming cost V 4 bases and J 2 bases, with 9 bases left between them. Germline V gives CDR1 SNHLY, CDR2 FYNNEI. DNA of the CDR3: TGTGCCAGCAGTGGACCAGGGACCTACGAGCAGTACTTC. It specifies CASSGPGTYEQYF.

This chain uses TRBV7-2 with TRBJ1-1, with D maybe TRBD1 (5 bases). Trimming shortened V by 5 bases and J by 8 bases, and 15 bases separated the two germline ends. This CDR3 is built from 13 residues. CDR1 is SGHTA and CDR2 is FQGNSA in the germline V gene. The CDR3 here is CASSQVRQIEAFF. DNA for the CDR3: TGTGCCAGCAGCCAAGTAAGACAGATCGAAGCTTTCTTT.

This chain uses TRBV5-4 with TRBJ2-2, with unresolved D. Trimming removed 0 bases at V and 2 bases at J, with 5 bases between. This CDR3 spans 14 amino acids. Germline V gene sequence: CDR1 SGHNT, CDR2 YYREEE (reference sequence). As DNA, the CDR3 is TGTGCCAGCAGCTTGGAGGTCAACACCGGGGAGCTGTTTTTT. It encodes CASSLEVNTGELFF.